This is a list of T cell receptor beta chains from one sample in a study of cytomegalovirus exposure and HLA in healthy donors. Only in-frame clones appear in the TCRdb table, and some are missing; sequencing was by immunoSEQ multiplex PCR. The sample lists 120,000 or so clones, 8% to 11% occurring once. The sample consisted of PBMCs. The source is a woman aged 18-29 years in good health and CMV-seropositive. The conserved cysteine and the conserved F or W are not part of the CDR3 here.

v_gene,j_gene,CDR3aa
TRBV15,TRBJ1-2,ATSSNRVGYT
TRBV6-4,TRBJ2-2,ASSDSGQGELF
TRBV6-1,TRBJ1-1,ASSVRAGEMKGPFEAF
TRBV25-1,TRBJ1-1,ASRTQGGWIEAF
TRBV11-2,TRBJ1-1,ASSRGPISEAF
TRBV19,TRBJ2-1,ASSKGQGKQF
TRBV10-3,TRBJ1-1,AIINNRGTETF
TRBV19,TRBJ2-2,ASRSLVGNTGELF
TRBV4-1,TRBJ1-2,ASSQETRTGRNYGYT
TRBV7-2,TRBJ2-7,ASSTTYGYEQY
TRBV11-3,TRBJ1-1,ASSPGLSEAF
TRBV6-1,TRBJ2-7,ASSADRGGPYEQY
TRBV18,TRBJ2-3,ASRSGRTSDTQY
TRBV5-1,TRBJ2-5,ASSGDPGQSIQETQY
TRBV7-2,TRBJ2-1,ASSPQTLSGTGEQF